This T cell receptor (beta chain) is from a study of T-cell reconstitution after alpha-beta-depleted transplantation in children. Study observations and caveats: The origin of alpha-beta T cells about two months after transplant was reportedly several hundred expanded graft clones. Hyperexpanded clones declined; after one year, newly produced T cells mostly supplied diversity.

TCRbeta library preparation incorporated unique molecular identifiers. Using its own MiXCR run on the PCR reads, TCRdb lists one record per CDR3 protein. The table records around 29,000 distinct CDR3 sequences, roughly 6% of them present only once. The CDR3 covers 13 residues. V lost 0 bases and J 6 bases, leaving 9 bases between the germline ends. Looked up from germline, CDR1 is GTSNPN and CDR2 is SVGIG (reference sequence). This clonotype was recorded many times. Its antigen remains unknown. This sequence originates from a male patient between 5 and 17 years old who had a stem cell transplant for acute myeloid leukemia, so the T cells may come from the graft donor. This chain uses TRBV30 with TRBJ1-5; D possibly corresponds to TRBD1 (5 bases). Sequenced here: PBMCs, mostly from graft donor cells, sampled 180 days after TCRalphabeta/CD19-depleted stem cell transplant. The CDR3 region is CAWSVGAGQPQHF. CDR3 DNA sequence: TGTGCCTGGAGTGTAGGGGCTGGTCAGCCCCAGCATTTT.